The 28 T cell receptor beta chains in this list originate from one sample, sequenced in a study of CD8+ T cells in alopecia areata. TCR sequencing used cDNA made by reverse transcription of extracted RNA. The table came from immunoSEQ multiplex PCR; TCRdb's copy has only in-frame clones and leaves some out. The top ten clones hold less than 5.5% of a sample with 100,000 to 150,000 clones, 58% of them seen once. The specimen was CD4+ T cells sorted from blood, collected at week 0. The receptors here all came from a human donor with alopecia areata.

The CDR3 nucleotides are TGTGCCAGCAGCCTAACCTCTAACAGGGGGAAGCGCGAGCAGTACTTC. It yields the protein CASSLTSNRGKREQYF. V is TRBV14 and J is TRBJ2-7; TRBD1 matches at 8 bases. Per germline, CDR1 SGHDN and CDR2 FVKESK. This CDR3 is 16 amino acids long. V shed 4 bases and J 6 bases; nucleotides not matched to a gene: 14.

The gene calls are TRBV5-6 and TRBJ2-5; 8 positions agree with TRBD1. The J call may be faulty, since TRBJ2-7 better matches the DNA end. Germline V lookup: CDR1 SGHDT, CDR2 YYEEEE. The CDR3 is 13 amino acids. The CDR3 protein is CASSKDRAYEQYF. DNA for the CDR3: TGTGCCAGCAGCAAGGACAGGGCCTACGAGCAGTACTTC.

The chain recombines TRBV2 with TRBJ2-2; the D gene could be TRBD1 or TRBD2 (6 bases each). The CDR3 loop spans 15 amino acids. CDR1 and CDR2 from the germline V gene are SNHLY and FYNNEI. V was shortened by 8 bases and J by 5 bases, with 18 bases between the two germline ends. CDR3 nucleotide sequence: TGTGCCAGCGAAGAGAGGGGGGCGGGGACCGGGGAGCTGTTTTTT. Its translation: CASEERGAGTGELFF.

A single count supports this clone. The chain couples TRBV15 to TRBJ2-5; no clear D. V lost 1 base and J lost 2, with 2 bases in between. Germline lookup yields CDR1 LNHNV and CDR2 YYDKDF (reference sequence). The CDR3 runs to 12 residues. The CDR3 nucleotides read TGTGCCACCAGCAGAGCGCAAGAGACCCAGTACTTC. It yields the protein CATSRAQETQYF. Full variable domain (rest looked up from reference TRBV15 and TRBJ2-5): DAMVIQNPRYQVTQFGKPVTLSCSQTLNHNVMYWYQQKSSQAPKLLFHYYDKDFNNEADTPDNFQSRRPNTSFCFLDIRSPGLGDTAMYLCATSRAQETQYFGPGTRLLVL.

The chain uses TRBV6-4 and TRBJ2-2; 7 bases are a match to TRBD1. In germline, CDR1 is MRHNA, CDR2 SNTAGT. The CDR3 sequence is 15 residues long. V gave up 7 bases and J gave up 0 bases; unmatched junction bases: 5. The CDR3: CASNWDSSNTGELFF. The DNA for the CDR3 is TGTGCCAGCAACTGGGACAGCTCGAACACCGGGGAGCTGTTTTTT.

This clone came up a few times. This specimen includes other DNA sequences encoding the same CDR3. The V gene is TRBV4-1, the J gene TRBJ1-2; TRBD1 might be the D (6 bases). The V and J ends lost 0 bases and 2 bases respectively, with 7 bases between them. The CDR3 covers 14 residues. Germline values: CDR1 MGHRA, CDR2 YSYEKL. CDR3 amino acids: CASSQDQGNYGYTF. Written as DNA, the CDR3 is TGCGCCAGCAGCCAAGATCAGGGGAACTATGGCTACACCTTC.

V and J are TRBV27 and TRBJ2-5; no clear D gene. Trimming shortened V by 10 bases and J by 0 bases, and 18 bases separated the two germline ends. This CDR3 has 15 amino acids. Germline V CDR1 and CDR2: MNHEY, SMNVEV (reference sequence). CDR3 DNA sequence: TGTGCCACCCAAGAGACCTACCGGGACCAAGAGACCCAGTACTTC. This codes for CATQETYRDQETQYF.

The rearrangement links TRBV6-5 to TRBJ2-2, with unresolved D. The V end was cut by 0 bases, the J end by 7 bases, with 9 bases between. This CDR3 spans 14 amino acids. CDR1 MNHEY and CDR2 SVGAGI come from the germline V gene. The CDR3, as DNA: TGTGCCAGCAGTTACTCCGTTAGTCTCGGGGAGCTGTTTTTT. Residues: CASSYSVSLGELFF.

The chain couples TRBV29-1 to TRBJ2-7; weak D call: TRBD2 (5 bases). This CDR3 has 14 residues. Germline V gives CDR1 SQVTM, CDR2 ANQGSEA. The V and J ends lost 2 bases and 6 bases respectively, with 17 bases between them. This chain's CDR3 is CSVETRGRVGEQYF. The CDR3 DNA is TGCAGCGTTGAAACCCGGGGAAGAGTCGGCGAGCAGTACTTC.

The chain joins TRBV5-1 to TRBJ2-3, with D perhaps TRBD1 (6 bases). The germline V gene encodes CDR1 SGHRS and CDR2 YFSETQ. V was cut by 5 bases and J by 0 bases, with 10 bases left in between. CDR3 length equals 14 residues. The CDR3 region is CASREQGSTDTQYF. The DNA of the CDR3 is TGCGCCAGCAGGGAACAGGGTAGCACAGATACGCAGTATTTT.

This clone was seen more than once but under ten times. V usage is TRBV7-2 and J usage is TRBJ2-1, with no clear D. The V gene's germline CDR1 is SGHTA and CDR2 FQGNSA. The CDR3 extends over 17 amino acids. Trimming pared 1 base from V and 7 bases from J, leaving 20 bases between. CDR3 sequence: CASSLVPPAVAKNEQFF. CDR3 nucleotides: TGTGCCAGCAGCTTAGTGCCTCCGGCGGTGGCTAAAAATGAGCAGTTCTTC.

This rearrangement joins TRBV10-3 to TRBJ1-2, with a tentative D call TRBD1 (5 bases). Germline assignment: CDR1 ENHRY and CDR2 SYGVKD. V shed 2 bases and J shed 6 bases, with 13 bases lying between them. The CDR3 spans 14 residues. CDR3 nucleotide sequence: TGTGCCATCAGTGAGCTCGGCCGAGGGGATGGCTACACCTTC. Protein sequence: CAISELGRGDGYTF.

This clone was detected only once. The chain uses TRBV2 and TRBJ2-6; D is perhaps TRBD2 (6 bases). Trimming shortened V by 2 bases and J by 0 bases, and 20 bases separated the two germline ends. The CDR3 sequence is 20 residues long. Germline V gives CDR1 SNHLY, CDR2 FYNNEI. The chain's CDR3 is CASSESGSMGLLSGANVLTF. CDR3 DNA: TGTGCCAGCAGTGAAAGTGGGTCTATGGGACTCCTCTCTGGGGCCAACGTCCTGACTTTC.

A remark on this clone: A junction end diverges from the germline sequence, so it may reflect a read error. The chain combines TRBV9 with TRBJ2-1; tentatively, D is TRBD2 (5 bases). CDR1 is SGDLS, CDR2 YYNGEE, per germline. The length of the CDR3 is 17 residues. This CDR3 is CASSVGRRADPYDEQFF. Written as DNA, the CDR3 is TGTGCCAGCAGCGTAGGGCGGCGGGCAGACCCCTACGATGAGCAGTTCTTC.

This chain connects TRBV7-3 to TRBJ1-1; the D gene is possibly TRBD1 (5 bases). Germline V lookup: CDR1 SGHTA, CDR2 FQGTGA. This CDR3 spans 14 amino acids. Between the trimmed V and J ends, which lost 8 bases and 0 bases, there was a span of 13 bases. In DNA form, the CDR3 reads TGTGCCAGCGCTGCGGGGGGTCTGAACACTGAAGCTTTCTTT. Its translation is CASAAGGLNTEAFF.

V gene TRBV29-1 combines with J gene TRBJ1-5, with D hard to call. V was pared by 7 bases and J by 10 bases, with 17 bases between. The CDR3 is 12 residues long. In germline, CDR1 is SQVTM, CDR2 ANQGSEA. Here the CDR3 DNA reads TGCAGCGCGAAAAAAAGAACGGGTCCCCAGCATTTT. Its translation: CSAKKRTGPQHF.

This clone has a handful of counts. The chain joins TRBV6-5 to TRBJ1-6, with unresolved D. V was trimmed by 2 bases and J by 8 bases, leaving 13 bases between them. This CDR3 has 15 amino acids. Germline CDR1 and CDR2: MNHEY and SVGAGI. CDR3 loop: CASSYAGRSYSPLHF. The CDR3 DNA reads TGTGCCAGCAGTTACGCGGGCAGGTCTTATTCACCCCTCCACTTT.

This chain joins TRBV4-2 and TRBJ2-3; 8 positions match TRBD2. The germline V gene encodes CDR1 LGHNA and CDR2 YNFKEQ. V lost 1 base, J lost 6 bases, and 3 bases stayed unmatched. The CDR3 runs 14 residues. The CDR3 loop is CASSQAGGGDTQYF. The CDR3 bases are TGTGCCAGCAGCCAAGCGGGCGGGGGGGATACGCAGTATTTT.

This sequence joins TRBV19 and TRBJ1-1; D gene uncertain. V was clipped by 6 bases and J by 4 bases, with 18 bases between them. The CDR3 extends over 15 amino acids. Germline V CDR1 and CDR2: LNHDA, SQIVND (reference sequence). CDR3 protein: CASRGNSVRPTEAFF. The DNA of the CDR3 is TGTGCCAGTAGAGGGAATTCAGTGCGACCCACTGAAGCTTTCTTT.

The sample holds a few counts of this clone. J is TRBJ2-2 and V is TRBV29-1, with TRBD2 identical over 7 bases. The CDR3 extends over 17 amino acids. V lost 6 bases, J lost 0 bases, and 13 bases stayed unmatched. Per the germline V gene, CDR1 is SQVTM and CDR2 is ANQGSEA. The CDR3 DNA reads TGCAGCGTCGGGGGTGTCCAGCGGGGACCGAACACCGGGGAGCTGTTTTTT. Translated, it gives CSVGGVQRGPNTGELFF.

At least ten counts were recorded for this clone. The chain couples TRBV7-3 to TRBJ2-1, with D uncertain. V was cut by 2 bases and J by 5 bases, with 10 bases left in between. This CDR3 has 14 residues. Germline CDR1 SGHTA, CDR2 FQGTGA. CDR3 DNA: TGTGCCAGCAGCTTATTGACCCGGGACAATGAGCAGTTCTTC. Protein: CASSLLTRDNEQFF.

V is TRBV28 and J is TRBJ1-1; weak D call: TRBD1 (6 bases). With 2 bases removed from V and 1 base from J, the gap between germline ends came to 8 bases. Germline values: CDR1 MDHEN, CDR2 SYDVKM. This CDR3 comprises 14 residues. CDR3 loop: CASSLDRPNTEAFF. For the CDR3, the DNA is TGTGCCAGCAGTTTAGACAGGCCGAACACTGAAGCTTTCTTT.

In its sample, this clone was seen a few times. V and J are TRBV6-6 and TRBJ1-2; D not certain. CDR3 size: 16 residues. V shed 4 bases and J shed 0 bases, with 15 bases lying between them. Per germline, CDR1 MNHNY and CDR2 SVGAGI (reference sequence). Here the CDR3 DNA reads TGTGCCAGCAGTTCCATCCCGGGAAAAGCTAACTATGGCTACACCTTC. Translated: CASSSIPGKANYGYTF.

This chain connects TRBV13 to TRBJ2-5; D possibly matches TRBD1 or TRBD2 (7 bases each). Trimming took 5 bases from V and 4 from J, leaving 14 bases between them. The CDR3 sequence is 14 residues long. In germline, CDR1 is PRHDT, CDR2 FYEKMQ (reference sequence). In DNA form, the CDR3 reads TGTGCCAGCAGCGTCGGCAGGGGGGGAGAGACCCAGTACTTC. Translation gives CASSVGRGGETQYF.

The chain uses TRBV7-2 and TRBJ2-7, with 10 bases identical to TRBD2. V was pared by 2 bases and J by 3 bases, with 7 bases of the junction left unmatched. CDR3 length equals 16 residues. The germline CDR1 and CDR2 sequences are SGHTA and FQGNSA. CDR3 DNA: TGTGCCAGCAGCTTAAGGACTAGCGGCCTCGGCTACGAGCAGTACTTC. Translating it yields CASSLRTSGLGYEQYF.

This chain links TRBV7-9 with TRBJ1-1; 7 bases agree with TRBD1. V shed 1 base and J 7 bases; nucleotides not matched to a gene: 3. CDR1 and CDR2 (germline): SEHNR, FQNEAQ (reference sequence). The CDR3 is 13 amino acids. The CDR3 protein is CASSLVPGGEAFF. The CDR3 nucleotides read TGTGCCAGCAGCTTAGTTCCAGGGGGTGAAGCTTTCTTT.

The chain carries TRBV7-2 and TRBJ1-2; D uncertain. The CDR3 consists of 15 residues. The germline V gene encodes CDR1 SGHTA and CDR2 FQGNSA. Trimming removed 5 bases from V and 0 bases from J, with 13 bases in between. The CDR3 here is CASSRRAPANYGYTF. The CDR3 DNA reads TGTGCCAGCAGCCGCCGGGCTCCAGCTAACTATGGCTACACCTTC.

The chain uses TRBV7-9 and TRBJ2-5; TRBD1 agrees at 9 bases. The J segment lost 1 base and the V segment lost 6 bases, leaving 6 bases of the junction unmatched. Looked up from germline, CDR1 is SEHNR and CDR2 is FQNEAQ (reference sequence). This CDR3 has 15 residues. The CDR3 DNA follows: TGTGCCAGCAGTTACACAGGGGGCCTCCAAGAGACCCAGTACTTC. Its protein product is CASSYTGGLQETQYF.